This TCR beta chain was sequenced for a study of tumor-infiltrating lymphocytes in primary liver carcinoma. Study in general: Samples gave roughly 3.65 to 7.13 million productive TCRbeta reads, similar across tissue types.

Without any cell sorting, roughly 18-34 mg of bulk tissue yielded co-extracted RNA and DNA. With chronic HBV infection, the patients were also treatment-naive. Looked up from germline, CDR1 is ENHRY and CDR2 is SYGVKD. V was trimmed by 5 bases and J by 12 bases, leaving 20 bases between them. The CDR3 is 14 residues long. TCR beta cDNA was reverse-transcribed from around 0.55 ug of total RNA. The reaction used a constant-region primer and ProtoScript II reverse transcriptase. Sequencing libraries for TCR beta derived from three nested multiplex PCR rounds that used slightly modified ARM-PCR. In the first two PCR rounds, TRBV1-TRBV30 forward primers were paired with a C-beta reverse primer, and each round lasted around 10 cycles. Each CDR3 protein gets one entry after TCRdb re-called the multiplex PCR reads with MiXCR. The sample includes about 30,000 distinct CDR3 sequences, approximately 71% of them seen just once.

The rearrangement links TRBV10-3 to TRBJ2-1; TRBD2 is a possible D gene (5 bases). Specimen: liver tumor tissue from sampling region 3. Subset specified: tumor region T3, left-lateral pole. This TCR derives from a woman aged 25 to 39 with primary liver carcinoma and hepatitis B virus infection. The CDR3: CAISHTATRDGQFF. CDR3 nucleotides: TGTGCCATCAGTCACACGGCGACTCGGGATGGGCAGTTCTTC.